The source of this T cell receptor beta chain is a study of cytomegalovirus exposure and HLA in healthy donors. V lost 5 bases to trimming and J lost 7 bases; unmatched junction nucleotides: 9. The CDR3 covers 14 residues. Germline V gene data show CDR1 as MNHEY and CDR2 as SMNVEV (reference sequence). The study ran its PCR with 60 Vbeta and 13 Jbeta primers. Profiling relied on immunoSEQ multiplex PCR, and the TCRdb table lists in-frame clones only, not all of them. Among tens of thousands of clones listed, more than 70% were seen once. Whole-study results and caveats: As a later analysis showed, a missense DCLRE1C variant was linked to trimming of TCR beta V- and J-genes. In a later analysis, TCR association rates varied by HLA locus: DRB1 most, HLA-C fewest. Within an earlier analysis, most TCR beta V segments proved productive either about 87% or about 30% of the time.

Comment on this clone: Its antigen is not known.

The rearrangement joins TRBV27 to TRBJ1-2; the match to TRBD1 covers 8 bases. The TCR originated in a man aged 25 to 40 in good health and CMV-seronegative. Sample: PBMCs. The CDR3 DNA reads TGTGCCAGCAGTCCTATGGACAGGGAAGGTGGCTACACCTTC. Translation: CASSPMDREGGYTF.